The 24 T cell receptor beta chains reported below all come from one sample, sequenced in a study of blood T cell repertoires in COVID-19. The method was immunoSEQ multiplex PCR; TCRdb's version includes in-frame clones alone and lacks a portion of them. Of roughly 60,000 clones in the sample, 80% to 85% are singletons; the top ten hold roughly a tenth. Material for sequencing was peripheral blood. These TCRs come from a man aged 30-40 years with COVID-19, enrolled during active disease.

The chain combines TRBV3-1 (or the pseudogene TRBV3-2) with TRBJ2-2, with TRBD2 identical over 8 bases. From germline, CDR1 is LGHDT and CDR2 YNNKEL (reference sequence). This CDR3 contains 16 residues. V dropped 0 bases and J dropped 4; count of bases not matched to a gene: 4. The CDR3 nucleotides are TGTGCCAGCAGCCAAGATGGGAGCGGGAGCACCGGGGAGCTGTTTTTT. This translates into CASSQDGSGSTGELFF.

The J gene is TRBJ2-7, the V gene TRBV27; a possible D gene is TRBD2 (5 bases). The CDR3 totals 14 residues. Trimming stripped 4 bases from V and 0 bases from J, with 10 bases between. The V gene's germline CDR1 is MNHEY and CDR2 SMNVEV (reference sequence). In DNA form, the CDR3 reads TGTGCCAGCAGTTCGAGCGGAGTCTCCTACGAGCAGTACTTC. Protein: CASSSSGVSYEQYF.

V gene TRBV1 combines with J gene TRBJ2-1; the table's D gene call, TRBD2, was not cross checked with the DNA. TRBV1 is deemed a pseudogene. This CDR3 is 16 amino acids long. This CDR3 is CTSSQDGESSYNEQFF. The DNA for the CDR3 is TGCACCAGCAGCCAAGACGGGGAGAGCTCCTACAATGAGCAGTTCTTC.

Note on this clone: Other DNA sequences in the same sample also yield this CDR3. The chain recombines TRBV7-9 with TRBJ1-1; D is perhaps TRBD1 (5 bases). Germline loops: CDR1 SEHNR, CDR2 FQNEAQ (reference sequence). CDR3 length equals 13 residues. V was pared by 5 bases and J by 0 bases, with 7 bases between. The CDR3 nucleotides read TGTGCCAGCAGCCTGGACATGAACACTGAAGCTTTCTTT. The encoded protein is CASSLDMNTEAFF. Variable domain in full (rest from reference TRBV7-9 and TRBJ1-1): DTGVSQNPRHKITKRGQNVTFRCDPISEHNRLYWYRQTLGQGPEFLTYFQNEAQLEKSRLLSDRFSAERPKGSFSTLEIQRTEQGDSAMYLCASSLDMNTEAFFGQGTRLTVV.

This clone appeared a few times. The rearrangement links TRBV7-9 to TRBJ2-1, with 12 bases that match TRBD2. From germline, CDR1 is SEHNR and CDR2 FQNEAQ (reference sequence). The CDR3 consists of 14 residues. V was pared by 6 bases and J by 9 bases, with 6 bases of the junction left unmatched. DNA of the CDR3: TGTGCCAGCAGTGACCGGACTAGCGGGATTGAGCAGTTCTTC. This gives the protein CASSDRTSGIEQFF.

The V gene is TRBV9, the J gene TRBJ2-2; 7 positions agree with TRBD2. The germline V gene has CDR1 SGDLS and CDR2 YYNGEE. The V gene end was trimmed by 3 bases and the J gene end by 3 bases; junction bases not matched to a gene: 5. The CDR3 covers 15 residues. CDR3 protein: CASSERDYDTGELFF. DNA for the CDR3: TGTGCCAGCAGCGAGAGGGACTATGACACCGGGGAGCTGTTTTTT.

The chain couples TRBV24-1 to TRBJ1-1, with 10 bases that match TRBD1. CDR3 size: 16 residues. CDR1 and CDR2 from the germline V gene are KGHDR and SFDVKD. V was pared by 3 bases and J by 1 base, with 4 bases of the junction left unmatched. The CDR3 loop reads CATSDPRTGGNTEAFF. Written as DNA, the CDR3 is TGTGCCACCAGTGATCCCAGGACAGGGGGGAACACTGAAGCTTTCTTT.

The CDR3 DNA is TGTGCCAGCAGTGATGGGACAGGGAACACCGGGGAGCTGTTTTTT. Residues: CASSDGTGNTGELFF. The J gene is TRBJ2-2, the V gene TRBV6-4, with 8 nucleotides matching TRBD1. CDR3 length: 15 amino acids. Germline CDR1 is MRHNA and CDR2 is SNTAGT. The V and J ends lost 3 bases and 1 base, in that order; junction bases with no gene match: 1.

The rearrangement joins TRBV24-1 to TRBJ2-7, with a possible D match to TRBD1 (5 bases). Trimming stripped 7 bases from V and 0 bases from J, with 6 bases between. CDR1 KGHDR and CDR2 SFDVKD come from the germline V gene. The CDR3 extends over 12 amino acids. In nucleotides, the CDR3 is TGTGCCACCAGCAGGGACTCCTACGAGCAGTACTTC. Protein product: CATSRDSYEQYF.

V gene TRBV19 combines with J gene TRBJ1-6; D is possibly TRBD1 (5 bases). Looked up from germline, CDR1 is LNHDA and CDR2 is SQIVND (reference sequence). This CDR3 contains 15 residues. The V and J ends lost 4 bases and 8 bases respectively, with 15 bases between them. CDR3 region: CASSRGPRGDSPLHF. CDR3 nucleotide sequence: TGTGCCAGTAGTAGGGGCCCAAGAGGAGATTCACCCCTCCACTTT.

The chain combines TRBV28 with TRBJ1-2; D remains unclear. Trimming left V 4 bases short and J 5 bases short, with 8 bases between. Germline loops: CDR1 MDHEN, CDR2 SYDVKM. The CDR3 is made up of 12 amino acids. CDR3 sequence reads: CASSWQKYGYTF. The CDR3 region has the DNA TGTGCCAGCAGTTGGCAGAAGTATGGCTACACCTTC.

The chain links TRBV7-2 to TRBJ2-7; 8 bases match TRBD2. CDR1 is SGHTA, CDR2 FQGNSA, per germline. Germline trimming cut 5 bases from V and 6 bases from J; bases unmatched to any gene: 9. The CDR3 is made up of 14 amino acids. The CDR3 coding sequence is TGTGCCAGCAGCGCTAGTCCGGGAGGGAGCGAGCAGTACTTC. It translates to CASSASPGGSEQYF.

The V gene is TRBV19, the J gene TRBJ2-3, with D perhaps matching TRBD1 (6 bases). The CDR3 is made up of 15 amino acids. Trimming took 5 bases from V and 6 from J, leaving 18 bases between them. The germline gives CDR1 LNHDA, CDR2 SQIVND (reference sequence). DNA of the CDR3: TGTGCCAGTAGTTTCACAGGGTTCCGACCGGATACGCAGTATTTT. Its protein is CASSFTGFRPDTQYF.

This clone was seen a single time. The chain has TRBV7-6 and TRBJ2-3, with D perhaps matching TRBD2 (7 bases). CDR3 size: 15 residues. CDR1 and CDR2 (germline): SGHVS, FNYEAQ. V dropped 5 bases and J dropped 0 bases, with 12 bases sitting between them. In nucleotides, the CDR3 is TGTGCCAGCAGCCTCAGCGGGACAAGCACAGATACGCAGTATTTT. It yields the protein CASSLSGTSTDTQYF. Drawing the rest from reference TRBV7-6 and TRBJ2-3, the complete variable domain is GAGVSQSPRYKVTKRGQDVALRCDPISGHVSLYWYRQALGQGPEFLTYFNYEAQQDKSGLPNDRFSAERPEGSISTLTIQRTEQRDSAMYRCASSLSGTSTDTQYFGPGTRLTVL.

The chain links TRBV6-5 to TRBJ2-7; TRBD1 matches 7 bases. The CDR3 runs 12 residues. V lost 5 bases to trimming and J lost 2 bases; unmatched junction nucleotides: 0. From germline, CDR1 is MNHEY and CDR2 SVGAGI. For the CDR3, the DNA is TGTGCCAGCAGTACAGGGGCCTACGAGCAGTACTTC. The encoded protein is CASSTGAYEQYF.

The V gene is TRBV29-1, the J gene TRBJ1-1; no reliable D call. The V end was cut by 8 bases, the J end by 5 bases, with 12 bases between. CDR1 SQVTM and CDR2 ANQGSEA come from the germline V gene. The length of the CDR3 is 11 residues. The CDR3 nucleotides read TGCAGCCCCTACAGAGGGACTGAAGCTTTCTTT. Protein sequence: CSPYRGTEAFF.

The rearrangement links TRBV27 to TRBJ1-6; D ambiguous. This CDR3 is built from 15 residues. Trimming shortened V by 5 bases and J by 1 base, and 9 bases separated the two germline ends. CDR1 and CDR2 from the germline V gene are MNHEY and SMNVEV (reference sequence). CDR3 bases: TGTGCCAGCAGTAACGGAGGGTCCTATAATTCACCCCTCCACTTT. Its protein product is CASSNGGSYNSPLHF.

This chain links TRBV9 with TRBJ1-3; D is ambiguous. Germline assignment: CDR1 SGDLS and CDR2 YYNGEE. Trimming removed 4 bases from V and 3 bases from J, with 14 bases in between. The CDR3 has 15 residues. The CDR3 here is CASSPPPGRGNTIYF. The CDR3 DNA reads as TGTGCCAGCAGCCCCCCCCCGGGTCGTGGAAACACCATATATTTT.

The CDR3 nucleotides are TGTGCCAGCAGGTCCGGGACAAAAACGGCAGAAGCTTTCTTT. Its translation: CASRSGTKTAEAFF. The rearrangement links TRBV27 to TRBJ1-1; possible D gene TRBD1, 6 bases. The V and J ends lost 6 bases and 8 bases respectively, with 19 bases between them. The CDR3 is made up of 14 amino acids. Germline CDR1 MNHEY, CDR2 SMNVEV (reference sequence).

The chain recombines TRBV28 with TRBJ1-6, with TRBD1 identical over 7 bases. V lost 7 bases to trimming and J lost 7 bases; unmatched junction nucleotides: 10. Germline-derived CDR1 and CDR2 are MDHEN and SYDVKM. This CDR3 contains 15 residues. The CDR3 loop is CASTPGDRGNSPLHF. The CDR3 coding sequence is TGTGCCAGCACTCCGGGGGACAGAGGAAATTCACCCCTCCACTTT.

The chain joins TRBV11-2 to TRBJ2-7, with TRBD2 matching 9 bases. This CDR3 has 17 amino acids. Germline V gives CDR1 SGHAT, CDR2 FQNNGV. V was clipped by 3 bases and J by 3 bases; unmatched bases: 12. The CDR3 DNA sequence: TGTGCCAGCAGCTTTGTGTCCAGCGGGACTAGCAACTACGAGCAGTACTTC. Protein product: CASSFVSSGTSNYEQYF.

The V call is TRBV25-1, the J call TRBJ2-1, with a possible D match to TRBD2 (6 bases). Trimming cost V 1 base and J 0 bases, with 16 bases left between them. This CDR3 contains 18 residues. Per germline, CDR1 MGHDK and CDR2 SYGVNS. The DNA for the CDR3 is TGTGCCAGCAGTGAATCCCCAGCGGAGGGACCCTCCTACAATGAGCAGTTCTTC. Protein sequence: CASSESPAEGPSYNEQFF.

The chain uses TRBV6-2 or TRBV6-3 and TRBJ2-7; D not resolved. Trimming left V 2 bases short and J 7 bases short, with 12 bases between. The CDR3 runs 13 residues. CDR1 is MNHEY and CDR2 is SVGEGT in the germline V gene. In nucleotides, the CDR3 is TGTGCCAGCAGTTACGGCCCTTCATGGGAGCAGTACTTC. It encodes CASSYGPSWEQYF.

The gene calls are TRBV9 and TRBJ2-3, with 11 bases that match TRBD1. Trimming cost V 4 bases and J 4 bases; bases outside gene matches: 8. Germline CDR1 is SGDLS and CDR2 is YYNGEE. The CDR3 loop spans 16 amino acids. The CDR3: CASSPRMGQGADTQYF. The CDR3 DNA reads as TGTGCCAGCAGCCCCCGAATGGGACAGGGGGCAGATACGCAGTATTTT.